What follows are 30 T cell receptor beta chains derived from one specimen sequenced in a study of sequential checkpoint blockade in melanoma. Noted treatment: randomized to nivolumab then ipilimumab (arm A) or the reverse (arm B). Clones were sequenced by immunoSEQ multiplex PCR, and TCRdb holds only the in-frame ones, with some missing. This table holds 25,000 to 35,000 clones, 83% found once. The sample consisted of CD8+ T cells sorted from blood (inferred from file names), taken from a patient given nivolumab and ipilimumab in sequence. The source is a human donor with melanoma.

This chain uses TRBV27 with TRBJ1-2; weak D call: TRBD1 (5 bases). This CDR3 has 15 residues. Germline CDR1 MNHEY, CDR2 SMNVEV (reference sequence). Deletions cut 2 bases from V and 4 bases from J, with 14 bases between. DNA of the CDR3: TGTGCCAGCAGTTTAATTGGTCGGGGGGGCTATGGCTACACCTTC. It is translated as CASSLIGRGGYGYTF.

V is TRBV4-1 and J is TRBJ2-7, with 7 bases identical to TRBD1. The germline V gene encodes CDR1 MGHRA and CDR2 YSYEKL. The J segment lost 6 bases and the V segment lost 0 bases, leaving 11 bases of the junction unmatched. The CDR3 consists of 16 residues. CDR3 in DNA: TGCGCCAGCAGCCAAGAAGGGGGCCCTGGCTTGGCCGAGCAGTACTTC. Its protein product is CASSQEGGPGLAEQYF.

In this sample, this clone turned up once. V is TRBV28 and J is TRBJ1-1, with TRBD1 matching over 7 bases. From germline, CDR1 is MDHEN and CDR2 SYDVKM. The CDR3 is made up of 15 amino acids. V shed 6 bases, J shed 4 bases, and the junction held 11 bases outside the gene matches. The CDR3 region has the DNA TGTGCCAGCAGCTCTGGGACAGCCCCCGTCACTGAAGCTTTCTTT. Translation: CASSSGTAPVTEAFF. The variable domain in full, with the rest retrieved from reference TRBV28 and TRBJ1-1, is DVKVTQSSRYLVKRTGEKVFLECVQDMDHENMFWYRQDPGLGLRLIYFSYDVKMKEKGDIPEGYSVSREKKERFSLILESASTNQTSMYLCASSSGTAPVTEAFFGQGTRLTVV.

The CDR3 coding sequence is TGCGCCAGCAGCCCGCGTGAAGCCCCCTACGAGCAGTACTTC. It is translated as CASSPREAPYEQYF. The chain joins TRBV4-3 to TRBJ2-7, with D unresolved. Trimming removed 4 bases at V and 2 bases at J, with 12 bases between. The CDR3 sequence is 14 residues long. Germline CDR1 LGHNA, CDR2 YSLEER.

The V gene is TRBV18, the J gene TRBJ1-2, with 9 bases matching TRBD1. The CDR3 length is 16 residues. The J segment lost 4 bases and the V segment lost 3 bases, leaving 9 bases of the junction unmatched. Per germline, CDR1 KGHSH and CDR2 LQKENI. This chain's CDR3 is CASSPIQGALGYGYTF. The CDR3 nucleotides read TGTGCCAGCTCACCGATACAGGGGGCGTTGGGCTATGGCTACACCTTC.

The chain employs TRBV2 and TRBJ2-7; tentative D call: TRBD1 (5 bases). Germline CDR1 reads SNHLY; CDR2 reads FYNNEI. V lost 2 bases, J lost 3 bases, and 14 bases lay in between. The CDR3 consists of 15 residues. The CDR3 DNA reads as TGTGCCAGCAGTGAATCAGCAGGGTGGAACTACGAGCAGTACTTC. It specifies CASSESAGWNYEQYF.

This chain joins TRBV19 and TRBJ1-2; perhaps TRBD1 as D (6 bases). The length of the CDR3 is 14 residues. V was shortened by 5 bases and J by 4 bases, with 14 bases between the two germline ends. Germline CDR1 reads LNHDA; CDR2 reads SQIVND (reference sequence). This CDR3 is CASSPRGGGYGYTF. CDR3 bases: TGTGCCAGTAGTCCCCGGGGGGGCGGCTATGGCTACACCTTC.

The chain joins TRBV7-2 to TRBJ2-4; a weak D match, TRBD1 (7 bases). Germline V lookup: CDR1 SGHTA, CDR2 FQGNSA. There are 15 residues in the CDR3. The germline V and J ends were trimmed by 5 bases and 3 bases, with 14 bases remaining between them. CDR3 amino acids: CASSVNRGGKNIQYF. The CDR3 DNA follows: TGTGCCAGCAGCGTCAACAGGGGAGGCAAAAACATTCAGTACTTC.

This rearrangement joins TRBV5-6 to TRBJ2-1, with D possibly TRBD2 on 5 matching bases. This CDR3 region has 15 residues. Deletions cut 3 bases from V and 2 bases from J, with 12 bases between. Germline loops: CDR1 SGHDT, CDR2 YYEEEE. The CDR3 coding sequence is TGTGCCAGCAGCTGGACTGAAACCCCCTACAATGAGCAGTTCTTC. Its translation: CASSWTETPYNEQFF.

Here the CDR3 reads CASSVAGDNEKLFF. The CDR3, as DNA: TGTGCCAGCAGCGTAGCGGGGGATAATGAAAAACTGTTTTTT. The rearrangement uses TRBV9 and TRBJ1-4, with TRBD1 as a possible D gene (5 bases). V lost 0 bases, J lost 4 bases, and 7 bases lay in between. CDR3 size: 14 residues. CDR1 is SGDLS, CDR2 YYNGEE, per germline.

V and J are TRBV28 and TRBJ1-2, with 12 bases aligning to TRBD1. Germline assignment: CDR1 MDHEN and CDR2 SYDVKM. Trimming cost V 0 bases and J 7 bases; bases outside gene matches: 6. The CDR3 runs 16 residues. CDR3: CASSLWLRGQGAGYTF. The DNA of the CDR3 is TGTGCCAGCAGTTTATGGCTAAGGGGACAGGGGGCTGGCTACACCTTC.

In its sample, this clone was seen a few times. This chain joins TRBV11-2 and TRBJ2-7; perhaps TRBD2 as D (6 bases). Trimming pared 3 bases from V and 6 bases from J, leaving 12 bases between. CDR1 SGHAT and CDR2 FQNNGV come from the germline V gene. There are 13 residues in the CDR3. The CDR3 loop is CASSLEGTGEQYF. The DNA for the CDR3 is TGTGCCAGCAGCTTGGAGGGTACGGGCGAGCAGTACTTC.

The chain recombines TRBV4-3 with TRBJ2-1; D not resolved. CDR1 LGHNA and CDR2 YSLEER come from the germline V gene. Trimming removed 1 base from V and 4 bases from J, with 17 bases in between. The CDR3 extends over 17 amino acids. The DNA for the CDR3 is TGCGCCAGCAGCCAAGTTGGAGTCGGAGAACTTTACAATGAGCAGTTCTTC. Its translation is CASSQVGVGELYNEQFF.

This chain joins TRBV12-5 and TRBJ2-1; 8 nucleotides line up with TRBD1. Germline values: CDR1 LGHNT, CDR2 FRNRAP. With V trimmed by 4 bases and J by 0 bases, 2 bases remained unmatched. The CDR3 spans 15 residues. The CDR3 sequence is CASGWTGSSYNEQFF. In DNA form, the CDR3 reads TGTGCTAGTGGTTGGACAGGGAGCTCCTACAATGAGCAGTTCTTC.

Here the CDR3 DNA reads TGTGCCAGCAGTTGGGGCAGAAGCTCCTACGAGCAGTACTTC. Amino acids: CASSWGRSSYEQYF. The chain joins TRBV6-5 to TRBJ2-7; perhaps TRBD1 as D (5 bases). This CDR3 is 14 amino acids long. V was clipped by 4 bases and J by 0 bases, with 10 bases between them. Germline CDR1 reads MNHEY; CDR2 reads SVGAGI.

The CDR3 sequence is CASSPQVNYEQYF. The CDR3 coding sequence is TGTGCCAGCAGCCCACAGGTAAACTACGAGCAGTACTTC. This chain connects TRBV7-8 to TRBJ2-7; D possibly corresponds to TRBD1 (5 bases). V lost 5 bases to trimming and J lost 3 bases, with 11 bases between them. Per the germline V gene, CDR1 is SGHVS and CDR2 is FQNEAQ. There are 13 residues in the CDR3.

The chain joins TRBV7-2 to TRBJ1-1; 10 bases line up with TRBD1. Germline V gene sequence: CDR1 SGHTA, CDR2 FQGNSA. With V trimmed by 3 bases and J by 5 bases, 3 bases remained unmatched. This CDR3 comprises 14 residues. This CDR3 reads CASSFGTGVTEAFF. CDR3 coding DNA: TGTGCCAGCAGCTTCGGGACAGGGGTAACTGAAGCTTTCTTT. Supplemented by reference TRBV7-2 and TRBJ1-1, the full variable domain reads GAGVSQSPSNKVTEKGKDVELRCDPISGHTALYWYRQSLGQGLEFLIYFQGNSAPDKSGLPSDRFSAERTGGSVSTLTIQRTQQEDSAVYLCASSFGTGVTEAFFGQGTRLTVV.

The chain has TRBV5-6 and TRBJ2-7; 7 bases map to TRBD2. Per germline, CDR1 SGHDT and CDR2 YYEEEE. The CDR3 extends over 13 amino acids. J lost 5 bases, V lost 3 bases, and 5 bases had no gene match. The CDR3 spells CASSSGGGNEQYF. The CDR3 coding sequence is TGTGCCAGCAGCTCTGGGGGAGGGAACGAGCAGTACTTC. Full variable domain (remainder filled in from reference TRBV5-6 and TRBJ2-7): DAGVTQSPTHLIKTRGQQVTLRCSPKSGHDTVSWYQQALGQGPQFIFQYYEEEERQRGNFPDRFSGHQFPNYSSELNVNALLLGDSALYLCASSSGGGNEQYFGPGTRLTVT.

To note about this clone: The junction does not match germline at one end; this may be a read error. This rearrangement joins TRBV27 to TRBJ1-1, with D maybe TRBD1 (6 bases). CDR3 size: 13 residues. CDR1 and CDR2 (germline): MNHEY, SMNVEV (reference sequence). CDR3 protein: CASSLSSDSEAFF. The CDR3 nucleotides are TGTGCCAGCAGTCTATCCTCGGACAGTGAAGCTTTCTTT.

This chain links TRBV6-6 with TRBJ1-5, with D unclear. CDR1 is MNHNY, CDR2 SVGAGI, per germline (reference sequence). V lost 2 bases to trimming and J lost 0 bases, with 11 bases between them. This CDR3 has 16 amino acids. CDR3 nucleotide sequence: TGTGCCAGCAGTTACCCCCCCTCCTATAGCAATCAGCCCCAGCATTTT. Amino acids: CASSYPPSYSNQPQHF.

Details on this clone: One end of the junction is discordant with germline, which a read error may explain. The chain is built from TRBV15 and TRBJ1-2; D remains ambiguous. Germline CDR1 and CDR2: LNHNV and YYDKDF (reference sequence). This CDR3 comprises 13 residues. The CDR3 DNA reads as TGTGCCGCCAGCCCGACAAGGAACTATGGCTACACCTTC. Translation: CAASPTRNYGYTF.

The CDR3 loop is CASSLEAGRNEQFF. The CDR3 nucleotides are TGTGCCAGCAGCTTAGAGGCAGGGAGGAATGAGCAGTTCTTC. The V call is TRBV7-6, the J call TRBJ2-1, with a tentative D call TRBD2 (6 bases). Germline lookup yields CDR1 SGHVS and CDR2 FNYEAQ. The CDR3 spans 14 residues. V shed 1 base and J shed 7 bases, with 11 bases lying between them.

The chain recombines TRBV2 with TRBJ2-7, with D maybe TRBD2 (6 bases). The CDR3 extends over 15 amino acids. Germline V lookup: CDR1 SNHLY, CDR2 FYNNEI. Deletions cut 1 base from V and 2 bases from J, with 12 bases between. The CDR3 DNA sequence: TGTGCCAGCAGTGAAGGGAGTCTAGCGACCTACGAGCAGTACTTC. Translation: CASSEGSLATYEQYF. The variable domain in full, with the rest retrieved from reference TRBV2 and TRBJ2-7, is EPEVTQTPSHQVTQMGQEVILRCVPISNHLYFYWYRQILGQKVEFLVSFYNNEISEKSEIFDDQFSVERPDGSNFTLKIRSTKLEDSAMYFCASSEGSLATYEQYFGPGTRLTVT.

The V call is TRBV6-4, the J call TRBJ2-1; D is unclear. The V gene lost 0 bases and the J gene lost 7 bases, with 13 bases spanning the gap. Germline values: CDR1 MRHNA, CDR2 SNTAGT. This CDR3 spans 15 amino acids. This chain's CDR3 is CASSDSSYSTNEQFF. As DNA, the CDR3 is TGTGCCAGCAGTGACTCGAGTTATAGTACGAATGAGCAGTTCTTC.

This chain links TRBV9 with TRBJ2-2; tentatively, D is TRBD1 (5 bases). This CDR3 has 16 amino acids. The germline V gene encodes CDR1 SGDLS and CDR2 YYNGEE. Trimming took off 2 bases at V and 0 bases at J, with 11 bases between the two ends. The DNA for the CDR3 is TGTGCCAGCAGCGTTTCCCGGACACCGAACACCGGGGAGCTGTTTTTT. This encodes CASSVSRTPNTGELFF.

The rearrangement links TRBV4-1 to TRBJ2-3, with a weak D call TRBD2 (6 bases). Germline CDR1 and CDR2: MGHRA and YSYEKL. The V and J ends lost 5 bases and 5 bases respectively, with 17 bases between them. This CDR3 comprises 15 residues. In nucleotides, the CDR3 is TGCGCCAGCAGCGCAAACCCGGGAGAAGGAGATACGCAGTATTTT. As protein: CASSANPGEGDTQYF.

The chain couples TRBV7-2 to TRBJ2-7, with D maybe TRBD2 (6 bases). The CDR3 sequence is 13 residues long. V lost 3 bases, J lost 4 bases, and 10 bases lay in between. CDR1 and CDR2 from the germline V gene are SGHTA and FQGNSA. CDR3 in amino acids: CASSFGAGYEQYF. The CDR3 DNA follows: TGTGCCAGCAGCTTTGGTGCGGGGTACGAGCAGTACTTC.

This rearrangement joins TRBV6-5 to TRBJ1-1, with 7 bases fitting TRBD1. Germline loops: CDR1 MNHEY, CDR2 SVGAGI. The CDR3 runs to 12 residues. Trimming took 4 bases from V and 8 from J; bases not matched to a gene: 4. The CDR3 sequence is CASSSLDREAFF. CDR3 bases: TGTGCCAGCAGTTCCTTGGACAGGGAAGCTTTCTTT.

The chain has TRBV5-8 and TRBJ1-2, with D possibly being TRBD1 (5 bases). Germline V gene sequence: CDR1 SGHTS, CDR2 YDEGEE. V shed 3 bases and J shed 8 bases, with 17 bases lying between them. This CDR3 is 14 amino acids long. Here the CDR3 reads CASSSRELAGGYTF. CDR3 in DNA: TGTGCCAGCAGCTCCAGGGAATTAGCAGGGGGCTACACCTTC.

The count of this clone is one. The rearrangement joins TRBV19 to TRBJ1-1, with D unresolved. V was cut by 8 bases and J by 0 bases, with 10 bases left in between. The length of the CDR3 is 13 residues. Germline assignment: CDR1 LNHDA and CDR2 SQIVND (reference sequence). DNA for the CDR3: TGTGCCAGTTCCGGAGGAGTGAACACTGAAGCTTTCTTT. Translated, it gives CASSGGVNTEAFF.